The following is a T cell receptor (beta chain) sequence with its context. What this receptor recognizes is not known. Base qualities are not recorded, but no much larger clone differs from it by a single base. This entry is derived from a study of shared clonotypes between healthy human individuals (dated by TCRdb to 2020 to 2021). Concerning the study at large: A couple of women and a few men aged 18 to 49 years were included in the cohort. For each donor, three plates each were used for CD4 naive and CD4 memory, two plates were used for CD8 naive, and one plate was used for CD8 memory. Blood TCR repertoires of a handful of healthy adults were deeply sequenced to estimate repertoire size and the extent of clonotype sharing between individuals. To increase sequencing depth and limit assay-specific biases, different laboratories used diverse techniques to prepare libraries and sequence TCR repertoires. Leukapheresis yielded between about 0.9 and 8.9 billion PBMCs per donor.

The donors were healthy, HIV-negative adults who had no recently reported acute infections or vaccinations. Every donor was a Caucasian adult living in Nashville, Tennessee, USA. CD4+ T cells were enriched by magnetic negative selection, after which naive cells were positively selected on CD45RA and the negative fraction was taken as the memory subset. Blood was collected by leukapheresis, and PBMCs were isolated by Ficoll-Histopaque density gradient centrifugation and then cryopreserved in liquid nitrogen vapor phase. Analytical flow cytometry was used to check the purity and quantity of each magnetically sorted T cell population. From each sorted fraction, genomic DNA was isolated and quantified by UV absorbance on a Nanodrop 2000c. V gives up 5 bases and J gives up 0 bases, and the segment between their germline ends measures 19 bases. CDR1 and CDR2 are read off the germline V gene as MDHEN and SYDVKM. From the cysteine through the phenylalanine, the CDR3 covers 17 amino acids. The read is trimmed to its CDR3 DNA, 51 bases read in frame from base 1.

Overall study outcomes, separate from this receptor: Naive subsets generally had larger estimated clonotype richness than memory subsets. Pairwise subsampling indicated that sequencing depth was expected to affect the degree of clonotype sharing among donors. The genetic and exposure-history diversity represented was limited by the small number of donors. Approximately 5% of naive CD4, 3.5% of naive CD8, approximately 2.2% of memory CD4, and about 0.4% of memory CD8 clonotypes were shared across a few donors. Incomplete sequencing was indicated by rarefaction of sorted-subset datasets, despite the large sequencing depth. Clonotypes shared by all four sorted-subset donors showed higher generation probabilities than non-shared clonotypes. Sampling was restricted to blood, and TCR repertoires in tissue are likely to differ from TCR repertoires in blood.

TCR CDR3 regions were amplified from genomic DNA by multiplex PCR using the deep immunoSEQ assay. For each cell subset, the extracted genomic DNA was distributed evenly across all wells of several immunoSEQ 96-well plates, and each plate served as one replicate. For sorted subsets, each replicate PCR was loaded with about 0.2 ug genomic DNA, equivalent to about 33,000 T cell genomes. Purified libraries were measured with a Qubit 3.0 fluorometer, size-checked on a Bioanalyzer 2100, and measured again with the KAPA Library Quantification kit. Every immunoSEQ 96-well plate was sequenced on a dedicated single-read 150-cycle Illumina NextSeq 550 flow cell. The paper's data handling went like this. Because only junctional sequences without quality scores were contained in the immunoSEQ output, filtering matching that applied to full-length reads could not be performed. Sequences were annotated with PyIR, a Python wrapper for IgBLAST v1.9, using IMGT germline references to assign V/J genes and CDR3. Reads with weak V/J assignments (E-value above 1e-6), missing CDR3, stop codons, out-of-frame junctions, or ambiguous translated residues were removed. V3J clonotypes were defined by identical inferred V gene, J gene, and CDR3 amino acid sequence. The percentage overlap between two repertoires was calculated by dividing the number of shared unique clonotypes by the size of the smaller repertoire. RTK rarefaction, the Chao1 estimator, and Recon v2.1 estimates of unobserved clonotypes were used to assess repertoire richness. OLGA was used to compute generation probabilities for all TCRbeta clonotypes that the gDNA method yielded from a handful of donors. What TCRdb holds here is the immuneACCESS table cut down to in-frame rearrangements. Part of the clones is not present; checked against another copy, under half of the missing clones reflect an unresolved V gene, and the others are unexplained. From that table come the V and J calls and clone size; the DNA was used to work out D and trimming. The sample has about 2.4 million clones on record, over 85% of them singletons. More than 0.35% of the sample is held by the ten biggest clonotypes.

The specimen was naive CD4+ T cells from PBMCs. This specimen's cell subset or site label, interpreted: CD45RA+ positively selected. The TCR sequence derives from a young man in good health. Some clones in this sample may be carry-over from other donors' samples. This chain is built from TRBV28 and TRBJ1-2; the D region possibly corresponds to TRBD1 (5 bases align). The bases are TGTGCCAGCAGTCCCCCAGGGAGCCAGACACCTAACTATGGCTACACCTTC. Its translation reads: CASSPPGSQTPNYGYTF.